What follows is one TCR beta chain and its context. Its antigen is not known. The sample originates from a study of vaccination and CD4 T cells after COVID-19. As for treatment: roughly 10-day PBMC culture with coronavirus spike peptide pools or control peptides (ViraFEST assay). Cultured CD4+ T cell DNA underwent sequencing with the Oncomine TCR Beta short-read assay. TCRdb itself ran the PCR reads through MiXCR, one entry per CDR3 protein. The table has around 14,000 distinct CDR3 sequences, less than 55% seen once; the top ten hold approximately 9.1%. The germline CDR1 and CDR2 sequences are MDHEN and SYDVKM. This CDR3 contains 11 residues. After removal of 6 bases from V and 9 bases from J, the junction contained 5 bases not matched to a gene.

This chain uses TRBV28 with TRBJ2-7; 7 positions match TRBD1. What was sequenced was CD4+ T cells from blood, cultured in vitro. The TCR comes from a human donor who had recovered from COVID-19. CDR3 sequence: CASRDHRGQYF. CDR3 nucleotide sequence: TGTGCCAGCAGAGATCACAGGGGGCAGTACTTC.